This T cell receptor beta chain was captured by sequencing in a study of blood T cells in healthy people across ages. For the study at large: Capturing about one barcoded beta molecule per two T cells was achieved by template switching. Study conclusions and caveats: More naive CD4+ cells and higher diversity marked long-lived donors relative to aged donors.

The authors ran a second PCR of 7 to 11 cycles using a sample-barcoded 5' primer and a J-beta primer mix. One entry per CDR3 protein, called by TCRdb with MiXCR from the 5' RACE reads. Of 700,000 to 950,000 distinct CDR3 sequences detected, approximately 39% appear once; the ten largest clones hold 20% to 25%. Concerning this clonotype: Antigen unknown.

The CDR3 sequence is 16 residues long. V lost 3 bases to trimming and J lost 5 bases; unmatched junction nucleotides: 9. Germline V gives CDR1 MNHEY, CDR2 SVGAGI. The sequence came from an older woman in good health. V and J are TRBV6-5 and TRBJ2-5, with TRBD2 identical over 10 bases. The sequenced sample consisted of blood. The CDR3 is CASSYATSGMGETQYF. CDR3 sequence (DNA): TGTGCCAGCAGTTATGCTACTAGCGGGATGGGGGAGACCCAGTACTTC.